The 25 T cell receptor beta chains in this list originate from one sample, sequenced in a study of blood T cell repertoires in COVID-19. The method was immunoSEQ multiplex PCR; TCRdb's version includes in-frame clones alone and lacks a portion of them. The sample holds some 66,000 clones, 88% seen once. Sequences were obtained from peripheral blood. Receptors were obtained from a woman aged 60 to 75 with acute or convalescent COVID-19.

The chain links TRBV19 to TRBJ1-5; 8 bases are a match to TRBD1. Germline CDR1 is LNHDA and CDR2 is SQIVND (reference sequence). CDR3 length: 15 residues. V was clipped by 0 bases and J by 7 bases; unmatched bases: 5. CDR3 protein: CASSIDAGGLQPQHF. The CDR3 nucleotides are TGTGCCAGTAGTATAGATGCAGGGGGCTTGCAGCCCCAGCATTTT.

Note on this clone: This same CDR3 is encoded by further DNA sequences in the sample. V and J are TRBV6-6 and TRBJ1-1; 7 nucleotides agree with TRBD1. Germline trimming cut 4 bases from V and 3 bases from J; bases unmatched to any gene: 2. Germline V gene data show CDR1 as MNHNY and CDR2 as SVGAGI (reference sequence). The CDR3 is 13 amino acids. The CDR3 DNA reads as TGTGCCAGCAGTTCCCAGGGGGACACTGAAGCTTTCTTT. Its translation: CASSSQGDTEAFF.

This CDR3 reads CASSLYGGARGEQYV. The CDR3 DNA reads as TGTGCCAGCAGTTTATATGGGGGGGCGCGAGGCGAGCAGTACGTC. The chain recombines TRBV27 with TRBJ2-7; maybe TRBD2 (7 bases). The CDR3 sequence is 15 residues long. V lost 1 base and J lost 6, with 16 bases in between. CDR1 MNHEY and CDR2 SMNVEV come from the germline V gene (reference sequence).

V is TRBV7-2 and J is TRBJ1-5; D uncertain. The V and J ends lost 5 bases and 2 bases respectively, with 10 bases between them. Germline-derived CDR1 and CDR2 are SGHTA and FQGNSA. The CDR3 extends over 14 amino acids. CDR3 in DNA: TGTGCCAGCAGCCTCACATACGGCAATCAGCCCCAGCATTTT. It yields the protein CASSLTYGNQPQHF.

The chain has TRBV27 and TRBJ1-6; D gene ambiguous. V was clipped by 7 bases and J by 5 bases, with 12 bases between them. The length of the CDR3 is 14 residues. The germline V gene encodes CDR1 MNHEY and CDR2 SMNVEV (reference sequence). The CDR3 loop is CASKEADDNSPLHF. The CDR3 DNA reads as TGTGCCAGCAAGGAGGCAGATGATAATTCACCCCTCCACTTT.

This chain joins TRBV2 and TRBJ1-1, with 7 bases lining up with TRBD1. V dropped 4 bases and J dropped 7; count of bases not matched to a gene: 3. Germline V gives CDR1 SNHLY, CDR2 FYNNEI. This CDR3 contains 12 residues. The CDR3 coding sequence is TGTGCCAGCAGTGGGGACAGCAGTGAAGCTTTCTTT. Its protein product is CASSGDSSEAFF.

The rearrangement joins TRBV5-4 to TRBJ1-2; no clear D. This CDR3 is 15 amino acids long. From germline, CDR1 is SGHNT and CDR2 YYREEE (reference sequence). Trimming left V 0 bases short and J 4 bases short, with 13 bases between. Written as DNA, the CDR3 is TGTGCCAGCAGCTTGGCCGGGGTCCTTACCTATGGCTACACCTTC. As protein: CASSLAGVLTYGYTF.

The rearrangement links TRBV28 to TRBJ1-2, with 7 bases lining up with TRBD1. CDR3 size: 13 residues. Trimming cost V 6 bases and J 4 bases; bases outside gene matches: 5. Looked up from germline, CDR1 is MDHEN and CDR2 is SYDVKM. The CDR3 region has the DNA TGTGCCAGCAGCGAACACAGGGGCTATGGCTACACCTTC. It yields the protein CASSEHRGYGYTF.

V is TRBV3-1 (or the pseudogene TRBV3-2) and J is TRBJ1-3; 8 nucleotides line up with TRBD1. The CDR3 spans 15 residues. The ends lost 2 bases at V and 4 bases at J; junction bases unmatched: 4. Germline lookup yields CDR1 LGHDT and CDR2 YNNKEL (reference sequence). Here the CDR3 DNA reads TGTGCCAGCAGCCAACCCCAGGGGGCCGGAAACACCATATATTTT. It yields the protein CASSQPQGAGNTIYF.

This clone was detected only a few times. J is TRBJ2-2 and V is TRBV9; D uncertain. The CDR3 length is 13 residues. The germline V gene has CDR1 SGDLS and CDR2 YYNGEE. V was shortened by 0 bases and J by 7 bases, with 7 bases between the two germline ends. The CDR3 DNA sequence: TGTGCCAGCAGCGTAGACAGTTACGGGGAGCTGTTTTTT. This codes for CASSVDSYGELFF.

CDR3 residues: CASSQESDRGKLFF. For the CDR3, the DNA is TGTGCCAGCAGCCAAGAAAGTGACAGGGGAAAACTGTTTTTT. The chain employs TRBV3-1 (or the pseudogene TRBV3-2) and TRBJ1-4; 8 bases align to TRBD1. The CDR3 covers 14 residues. Germline V lookup: CDR1 LGHDT, CDR2 YNNKEL (reference sequence). V trimming: 0 bases; J trimming: 10 bases; junction bases outside the gene matches: 4.

V usage is TRBV18 and J usage is TRBJ2-5; no firm D call. Trimming removed 3 bases from V and 5 bases from J, with 10 bases in between. The CDR3 is made up of 13 amino acids. Germline-derived CDR1 and CDR2 are KGHSH and LQKENI. The CDR3 region has the DNA TGTGCCAGCTCACCCCGCGCACCGGAGACCCAGTACTTC. It specifies CASSPRAPETQYF.

The chain has TRBV18 and TRBJ2-5; a weak D match, TRBD1 (5 bases). Deletions cut 0 bases from V and 3 bases from J, with 8 bases between. In germline, CDR1 is KGHSH, CDR2 LQKENI. The CDR3 consists of 14 residues. CDR3 amino acids: CASSPPGHKETQYF. For the CDR3, the DNA is TGTGCCAGCTCACCACCTGGACACAAAGAGACCCAGTACTTC.

The sample holds a few counts of this clone. V is TRBV30 and J is TRBJ1-2, with TRBD1 as a possible D gene (6 bases). The CDR3 runs 13 residues. CDR1 is GTSNPN, CDR2 SVGIG, per germline (reference sequence). V was cut by 2 bases and J by 4 bases, with 11 bases left in between. CDR3 sequence reads: CAWSKQGSYGYTF. DNA of the CDR3: TGTGCCTGGAGTAAACAGGGAAGCTATGGCTACACCTTC.

The CDR3 DNA follows: TGCAGCGTTGGCCAGGGGGCTAATCAGCCCCAGCATTTT. Translated, it gives CSVGQGANQPQHF. The gene calls are TRBV29-1 and TRBJ1-5; TRBD1 agrees at 8 bases. The CDR3 contains 13 residues. Germline assignment: CDR1 SQVTM and CDR2 ANQGSEA. Losses at the gene ends were 4 bases for V and 4 bases for J; bases not matched to a gene: 3.

The chain combines TRBV12-3 or TRBV12-4 with TRBJ1-1, with TRBD1 identical over 7 bases. This CDR3 is built from 13 residues. V lost 3 bases to trimming and J lost 4 bases; unmatched junction nucleotides: 2. The CDR3 coding sequence is TGTGCCAGCAGTTTGGCAGGGGGCACTGAAGCTTTCTTT. Protein sequence: CASSLAGGTEAFF.

The chain employs TRBV6-1 and TRBJ2-2; TRBD1 matches 7 bases. V trimming: 1 base; J trimming: 6 bases; junction bases outside the gene matches: 8. Germline V gene data show CDR1 as MNHNS and CDR2 as SASEGT. CDR3 length equals 16 residues. The CDR3 sequence: CASSEEGGGNPGELFF. As DNA, the CDR3 is TGTGCCAGCAGTGAAGAAGGGGGCGGTAATCCCGGGGAGCTGTTTTTT.

J is TRBJ1-5 and V is TRBV7-8; no reliable D call. The germline V and J ends were trimmed by 4 bases and 0 bases, with 7 bases remaining between them. This CDR3 region has 14 residues. The V gene's germline CDR1 is SGHVS and CDR2 FQNEAQ. CDR3: CASSSPYSNQPQHF. CDR3 coding DNA: TGTGCCAGCAGCTCCCCGTATAGCAATCAGCCCCAGCATTTT.

J is TRBJ1-1 and V is TRBV24-1; TRBD1 is a possible D gene (6 bases). V lost 3 bases and J lost 8, with 6 bases in between. In germline, CDR1 is KGHDR, CDR2 SFDVKD. This CDR3 region has 11 residues. The CDR3 DNA reads TGTGCCACCAGTGATGGGACAGAAGCTTTCTTT. This translates into CATSDGTEAFF.

The chain recombines TRBV19 with TRBJ2-3, with 9 bases identical to TRBD2. The CDR3 sequence is 15 residues long. Germline lookup yields CDR1 LNHDA and CDR2 SQIVND (reference sequence). With 3 bases clipped from V and 5 bases from J, the junction kept 6 bases outside the gene matches. The CDR3 coding sequence is TGTGCCAGTAGTATTGGCGGGGGGGCCGTAGATACGCAGTATTTT. This codes for CASSIGGGAVDTQYF.

This clone was seen once. The rearrangement links TRBV25-1 to TRBJ1-1, with 7 bases fitting TRBD1. Losses at the gene ends were 3 bases for V and 7 bases for J; bases not matched to a gene: 5. The CDR3 length is 13 residues. CDR1 and CDR2 from the germline V gene are MGHDK and SYGVNS. The CDR3: CASSDIRDSEAFF. The CDR3 DNA is TGTGCCAGCAGTGATATTCGGGACAGTGAAGCTTTCTTT.

The J gene is TRBJ2-5, the V gene TRBV5-1; maybe TRBD1 (6 bases). Trimming left V 0 bases short and J 3 bases short, with 6 bases between. The CDR3 length is 13 residues. CDR1 is SGHRS and CDR2 is YFSETQ in the germline V gene. The CDR3 region has the DNA TGCGCCAGCAGCTTGGAGGGGGAAGAGACCCAGTACTTC. It encodes CASSLEGEETQYF.

This clone was detected a few times. V gene TRBV5-1 combines with J gene TRBJ2-1; D possibly corresponds to TRBD1 (5 bases). The V end lost 1 base, the J end lost 2 bases, and 10 bases lay between the germline ends. CDR1 is SGHRS, CDR2 YFSETQ, per germline. This CDR3 comprises 15 residues. CDR3 bases: TGCGCCAGCAGCTTGTCCCCAGGGACCTACAATGAGCAGTTCTTC. This sequence encodes CASSLSPGTYNEQFF.

V and J are TRBV5-5 and TRBJ1-1; 8 nucleotides align to TRBD1. The CDR3 spans 16 residues. Looked up from germline, CDR1 is SGHKS and CDR2 is YYEKEE (reference sequence). After removal of 4 bases from V and 0 bases from J, the junction contained 8 bases not matched to a gene. The CDR3 region is CASSAGTGIMNTEAFF. In DNA form, the CDR3 reads TGTGCCAGCAGCGCCGGGACAGGAATAATGAACACTGAAGCTTTCTTT.

This clone was found once. This chain links TRBV10-3 with TRBJ1-2, with D perhaps TRBD1 (5 bases). The CDR3 length is 18 residues. Germline CDR1 reads ENHRY; CDR2 reads SYGVKD. V lost 7 bases, J lost 4 bases, and 28 bases lay in between. CDR3 region: CAIKSAESRTGDGYGYTF. The DNA of the CDR3 is TGTGCCATCAAATCTGCGGAAAGTCGAACAGGAGATGGCTATGGCTACACCTTC.